This T cell receptor beta chain was identified during a study of blood T cell repertoires in COVID-19. About the study: T cells, B-cell-depleted T cells, or PBMCs provided the cDNA or gDNA that served as material.

TCRdb's table, derived via immunoSEQ multiplex PCR, lists solely in-frame clones and lacks some. The sample yields hundreds of thousands of clones, roughly 88% seen once. The sequence was obtained from a woman in her thirties with active or convalescent COVID-19. Sequenced input: peripheral blood.

CDR3 amino acids: CSASYGRAAYEQYF. The CDR3 bases are TGCAGTGCTAGTTACGGGAGGGCCGCTTACGAGCAGTACTTC. The gene calls are TRBV20-1 and TRBJ2-7; 8 bases line up with TRBD2. Germline assignment: CDR1 DFQATT and CDR2 SNEGSKA (reference sequence). The CDR3 loop spans 14 amino acids. The trim removed 3 bases at V and 4 bases at J, leaving 8 bases unmatched.